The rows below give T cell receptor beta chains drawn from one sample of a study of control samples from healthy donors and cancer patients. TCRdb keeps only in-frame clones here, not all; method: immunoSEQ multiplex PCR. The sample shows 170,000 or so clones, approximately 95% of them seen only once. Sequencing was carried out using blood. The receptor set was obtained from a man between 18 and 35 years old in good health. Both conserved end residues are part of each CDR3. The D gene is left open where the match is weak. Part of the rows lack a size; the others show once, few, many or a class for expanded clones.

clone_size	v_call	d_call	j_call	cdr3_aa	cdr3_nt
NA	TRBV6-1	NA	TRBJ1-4	CASSEGTLWVTTNEKLFF	TGTGCCAGCAGTGAAGGGACCCTCTGGGTTACAACTAATGAAAAACTGTTTTTT
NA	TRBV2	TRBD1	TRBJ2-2	CASSSTGGSNTGELFF	TGTGCCAGCAGTTCGACAGGGGGCTCGAACACCGGGGAGCTGTTTTTT
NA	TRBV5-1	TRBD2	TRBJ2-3	CASSLRLAGGQTDTQYF	TGCGCCAGCAGCCTGAGGCTAGCGGGGGGGCAAACAGATACGCAGTATTTT
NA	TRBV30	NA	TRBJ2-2	CAWSVGRTGHTGELFF	TGTGCCTGGAGTGTAGGGCGAACAGGTCACACCGGGGAGCTGTTTTTT
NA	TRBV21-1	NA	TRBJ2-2	CASSKAGELFF	TGTGCCAGCAGCAAAGCTGGGGAGCTGTTTTTT
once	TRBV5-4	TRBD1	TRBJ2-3	CASSSPGQSTDTQYF	TGTGCCAGCAGCTCGCCGGGACAGAGCACAGATACGCAGTATTTT
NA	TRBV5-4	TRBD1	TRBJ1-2	CASSLPDRGIGYTF	TGTGCCAGCAGCTTGCCCGACAGGGGGATTGGCTACACCTTC
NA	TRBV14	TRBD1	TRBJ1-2	CASSQRRDRTNYGYTF	TGTGCCAGCAGCCAAAGGCGGGACAGGACTAACTATGGCTACACCTTC
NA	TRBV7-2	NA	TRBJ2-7	CASSYTGGSYEQYF	TGTGCCAGCAGTTATACCGGGGGATCCTACGAGCAGTACTTC
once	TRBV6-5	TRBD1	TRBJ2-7	CASSPTGTGAYEQYF	TGTGCCAGCAGTCCAACCGGGACAGGGGCCTACGAGCAGTACTTC
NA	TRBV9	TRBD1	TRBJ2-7	CASSVSGTGGANEQYF	TGTGCCAGCAGCGTATCAGGGACAGGGGGCGCGAACGAGCAGTACTTC
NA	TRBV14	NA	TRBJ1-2	CASSQGSLDSGYTF	TGTGCCAGCAGCCAAGGGTCCCTTGACTCCGGCTACACCTTC
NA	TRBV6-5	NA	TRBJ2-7	CASSKPGRNYEQYF	TGTGCCAGCAGTAAACCGGGACGAAATTACGAGCAGTACTTC
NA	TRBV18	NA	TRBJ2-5	CASSRDRILETQYF	TGTGCCAGCTCCCGCGACAGGATCCTAGAGACCCAGTACTTC
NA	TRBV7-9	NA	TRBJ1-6	CASSPPLRGSPLHF	TGTGCCAGCAGCCCGCCCCTCAGGGGTTCACCCCTCCACTTT
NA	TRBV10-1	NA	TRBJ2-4	CASSVGKVAKNIQYF	TGCGCCAGCAGTGTTGGAAAGGTAGCCAAAAACATTCAGTACTTC
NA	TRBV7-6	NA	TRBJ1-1	CASSLIPGGNTEAFF	TGTGCCAGCAGCTTGATTCCGGGGGGGAACACTGAAGCTTTCTTT
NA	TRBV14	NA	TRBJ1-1	CASSPGGAEAFF	TGTGCCAGCAGCCCCGGAGGGGCTGAAGCTTTCTTT
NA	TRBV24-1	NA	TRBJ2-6	CATSDTEANVLTF	TGTGCCACCAGTGACACTGAGGCCAACGTCCTGACTTTC
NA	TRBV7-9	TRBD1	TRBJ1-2	CASSLAFRRLDRDDYGYTF	TGTGCCAGCAGCTTAGCGTTTCGGCGCCTCGACAGGGATGACTATGGCTACACCTTC
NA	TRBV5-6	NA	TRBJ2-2	CASSLQGTPNTGELFF	TGTGCCAGCAGCTTACAAGGGACACCGAACACCGGGGAGCTGTTTTTT
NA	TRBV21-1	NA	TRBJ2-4	CASSHGLAGTAKNIQYF	TGTGCCAGCAGCCACGGACTAGCGGGGACAGCCAAAAACATTCAGTACTTC
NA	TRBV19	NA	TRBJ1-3	CASSRQGAAQRNRGNTIYF	TGTGCCAGTAGCCGACAAGGGGCGGCACAGAGAAACCGGGGAAACACCATATATTTT
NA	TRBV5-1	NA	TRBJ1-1	CASSLSGGRTEAFF	TGCGCCAGCAGCTTGTCTGGAGGTCGGACTGAAGCTTTCTTT
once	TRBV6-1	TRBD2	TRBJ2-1	CASSDPVLAGINEQFF	TGTGCCAGCAGTGACCCGGTCCTAGCGGGGATTAATGAGCAGTTCTTC
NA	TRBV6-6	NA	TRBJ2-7	CASSFSSSYEQYF	TGTGCCAGCAGTTTCTCCTCGTCCTACGAGCAGTACTTC
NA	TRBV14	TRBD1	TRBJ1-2	CASSQRTGLVDGYTF	TGTGCCAGCAGCCAGAGGACAGGGTTGGTGGATGGTTACACCTTC
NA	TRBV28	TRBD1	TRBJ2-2	CASSYSGGRTGELFF	TGTGCCAGCAGTTATTCAGGGGGAAGAACCGGGGAGCTGTTTTTT
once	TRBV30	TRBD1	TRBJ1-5	CAWSAGTGDQPQHF	TGTGCCTGGAGTGCCGGGACAGGGGATCAGCCCCAGCATTTT
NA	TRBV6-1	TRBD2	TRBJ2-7	CASSEGGRGVYEQYF	TGTGCCAGCAGTGAAGGGGGACGGGGGGTATACGAGCAGTACTTC
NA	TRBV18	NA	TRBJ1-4	CASSQRTGTNEKLFF	TGTGCCAGCTCCCAAAGGACGGGCACTAATGAAAAACTGTTTTTT
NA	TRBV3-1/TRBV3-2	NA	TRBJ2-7	CASSQGAAMGEQYF	TGTGCCAGCAGCCAGGGGGCGGCGATGGGGGAGCAGTACTTC
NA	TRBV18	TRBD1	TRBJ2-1	CASSRGTGANEQFF	TGTGCCAGCTCGCGCGGGACAGGGGCTAATGAGCAGTTCTTC
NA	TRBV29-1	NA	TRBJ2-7	CSVEDAGSGYEQYF	TGCAGCGTTGAAGATGCGGGTTCTGGCTACGAGCAGTACTTC
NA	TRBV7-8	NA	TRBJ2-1	CASSLRGHNNEQFF	TGTGCCAGCAGCTTAAGGGGACACAACAATGAGCAGTTCTTC
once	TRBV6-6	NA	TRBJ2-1	CASSYRDEQFF	TGTGCCAGCAGTTATAGGGATGAGCAGTTCTTC
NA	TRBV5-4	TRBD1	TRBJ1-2	CASSFRDRGSGYTF	TGTGCCAGCAGCTTCCGGGACAGGGGGAGCGGCTACACCTTC
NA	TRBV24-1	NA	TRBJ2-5	CATSDRNTFRETQYF	TGTGCCACCAGTGATCGGAACACGTTTAGGGAGACCCAGTACTTC
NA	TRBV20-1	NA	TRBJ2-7	CSASDWVTYEQYF	TGCAGTGCTAGTGATTGGGTTACCTACGAGCAGTACTTC
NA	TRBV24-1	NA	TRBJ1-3	CATSEGTASGNTIYF	TGTGCCACCAGTGAGGGGACTGCCTCTGGAAACACCATATATTTT
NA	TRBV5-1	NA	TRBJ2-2	CASQGVGSTGELFF	TGCGCCAGCCAGGGAGTCGGTAGCACCGGGGAGCTGTTTTTT
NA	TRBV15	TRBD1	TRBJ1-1	CATSRRIQGDTEAFF	TGTGCCACCAGCAGACGCATACAGGGGGACACTGAAGCTTTCTTT
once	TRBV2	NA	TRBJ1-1	CASRAGANTEAFF	TGTGCCAGCCGTGCGGGGGCGAACACTGAAGCTTTCTTT
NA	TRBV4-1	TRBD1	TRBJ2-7	CASSLGQGIPYEQYF	TGCGCCAGCAGCCTCGGACAGGGAATTCCCTACGAGCAGTACTTC
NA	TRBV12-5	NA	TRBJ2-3	CASGFGGPDTQYF	TGTGCTAGTGGTTTTGGGGGTCCAGATACGCAGTATTTT
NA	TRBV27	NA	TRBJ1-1	CASSFSEDTEAFF	TGTGCCAGCAGTTTTTCGGAGGACACTGAAGCTTTCTTT
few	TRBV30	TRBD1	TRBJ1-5	CAWGPGGEQPQHF	TGTGCCTGGGGTCCAGGGGGCGAACAGCCCCAGCATTTT
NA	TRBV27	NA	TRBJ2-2	CASSPYTGELFF	TGTGCCAGCAGTCCTTACACCGGGGAGCTGTTTTTT
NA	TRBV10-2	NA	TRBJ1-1	CASSRPERTEAFF	TGCGCCAGCAGTAGGCCGGAGCGCACTGAAGCTTTCTTT
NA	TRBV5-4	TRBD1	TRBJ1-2	CASSFGQGTSNYGYTF	TGTGCCAGCAGCTTCGGACAGGGAACATCTAACTATGGCTACACCTTC
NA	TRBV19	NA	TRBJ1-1	CASTPLGRNTEAFF	TGTGCCAGTACCCCGTTGGGAAGGAACACTGAAGCTTTCTTT
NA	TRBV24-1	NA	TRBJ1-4	CATSDSRSTNEKLFF	TGTGCCACCAGTGATTCTCGGTCAACTAATGAAAAACTGTTTTTT
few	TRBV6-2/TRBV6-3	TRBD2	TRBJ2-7	CASSSPRLAGSTYEQYF	TGTGCCAGCAGTTCTCCCCGACTAGCGGGGTCTACCTACGAGCAGTACTTC
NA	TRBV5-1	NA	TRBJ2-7	CASSLESSYEQYF	TGCGCCAGCAGCTTGGAGAGCAGCTACGAGCAGTACTTC
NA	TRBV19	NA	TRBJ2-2	CASSMGAGELFF	TGTGCCAGTAGTATGGGGGCCGGGGAGCTGTTTTTT
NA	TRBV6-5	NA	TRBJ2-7	CASTGTASSYEQYF	TGTGCCAGCACCGGGACGGCGAGCTCCTACGAGCAGTACTTC
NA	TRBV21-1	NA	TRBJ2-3	CASSEPRGTDTQYF	TGTGCCAGCAGCGAACCGCGCGGCACAGATACGCAGTATTTT
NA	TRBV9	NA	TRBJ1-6	CASSVVGGNSPLHF	TGTGCCAGCAGCGTAGTAGGGGGGAATTCACCCCTCCACTTT
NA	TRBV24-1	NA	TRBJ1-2	CATSDRFYNYGYTF	TGTGCCACCAGTGATAGGTTTTATAACTATGGCTACACCTTC
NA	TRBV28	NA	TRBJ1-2	CASRKTQNYGYTF	TGTGCCAGCAGAAAAACACAGAACTATGGCTACACCTTC